A selection of T cell receptor beta chains follows, all from one sample in a study of blood T cell repertoires in COVID-19. Data came from immunoSEQ multiplex PCR; TCRdb stores just in-frame clones and leaves some out. The data contain some 250,000 clones, 81% of them singletons. Sequencing input: peripheral blood. The receptors shown here come from a woman of 80 years or more with acute or convalescent COVID-19. Each CDR3 is given with its conserved first and last residue. The order of the fields is D gene, J gene, clone size, V gene, CDR3 DNA, CDR3 protein. D genes are given only for firm matches. Size is omitted from some rows. Given values are once, few, many or a class for expanded clones.

NA | TRBJ1-5 | NA | TRBV27 | TGTGCCAGCAGTTTCAGGGGTAGCAATCAGCCCCAGCATTTT | CASSFRGSNQPQHF
TRBD1 | TRBJ1-1 | NA | TRBV18 | TGTGCCAGCTCACCAGAAAGGACAGGGGGAGGGAACACTGAAGCTTTCTTT | CASSPERTGGGNTEAFF
NA | TRBJ1-5 | NA | TRBV21-1 | TGTGCCAGCAGCACACTGCAGGGGACAGGGCCCCCTCAGCCCCAGCATTTT | CASSTLQGTGPPQPQHF
TRBD2 | TRBJ2-7 | NA | TRBV9 | TGTGCCAGCAGCGTAGCTCAAGCGGGGTCTCTCGAGCAGTACTTC | CASSVAQAGSLEQYF
TRBD2 | TRBJ2-7 | NA | TRBV14 | TGTGCCAGCAGCCTCGGACTAGCCCGGGATTGGGAGCAGTACTTC | CASSLGLARDWEQYF
TRBD1 | TRBJ1-2 | NA | TRBV19 | TGTGCCAGTAGTATCTTAGACAGGGATGTATTGCAGTATGGCTACACCTTC | CASSILDRDVLQYGYTF
NA | TRBJ1-5 | NA | TRBV25-1 | TGTGCCAGCAGTGAATATATTTGGGTCCAGGGGAAGGAGAAACCCCAGCATTTT | CASSEYIWVQGKEKPQHF
TRBD1 | TRBJ2-1 | once | TRBV7-2 | TGTGCCAGCAGCGACGGACAGGGTACCTACAATGAGCAGTTCTTC | CASSDGQGTYNEQFF
TRBD2 | TRBJ2-5 | NA | TRBV7-2 | TGTGCCAGCAGCTTTTACGGGAGGGCCCGGGAGACCCAGTACTTC | CASSFYGRARETQYF
NA | TRBJ2-1 | few | TRBV9 | TGTGCCAGCACTCTTAGACTAACCTACAATGAGCAGTTCTTC | CASTLRLTYNEQFF
NA | TRBJ1-2 | NA | TRBV10-3 | TGTGCCATCAGTCCCCCTGGGGGGTCCTATGGCTACACCTTC | CAISPPGGSYGYTF
NA | TRBJ2-7 | NA | TRBV3-1/TRBV3-2 | TGTGCCAGCAGCCGACTAGAGGGCTACGAGCAGTACTTC | CASSRLEGYEQYF
NA | TRBJ1-5 | few | TRBV5-5 | TGTGCCAGCAGCTTGGACAGCTATAGCAATCAGCCCCAGCATTTT | CASSLDSYSNQPQHF
NA | TRBJ1-5 | NA | TRBV18 | TGTGCCAGCTCACCAGGGGGCGGGAATCAGCCCCAGCATTTT | CASSPGGGNQPQHF
NA | TRBJ2-1 | NA | TRBV11-3 | TGTGCCAGCAGCTTAGAAGGGGGTAATGAGCAGTTCTTC | CASSLEGGNEQFF
NA | TRBJ2-5 | NA | TRBV5-4 | TGTGCCTCTACCCGGGACACGCTGTACCAAGAGACCCAGTACTTC | CASTRDTLYQETQYF
TRBD1 | TRBJ1-3 | NA | TRBV30 | TGTGCCTGGAGTACACACAGGGGGCAGCGAAACACCATATATTTT | CAWSTHRGQRNTIYF
NA | TRBJ1-1 | NA | TRBV19 | TGTGCCAGTAGTATAGTCTGGGGCATGAACACTGAAGCTTTCTTT | CASSIVWGMNTEAFF
TRBD1 | TRBJ2-2 | NA | TRBV30 | TGTGCCTGGAGTCCTAGGATGGACAGGGGGAACACCGGGGAGCTGTTTTTT | CAWSPRMDRGNTGELFF
NA | TRBJ2-2 | few | TRBV5-4 | TGTGCCAGCAGCGTGTTCGGGGTTAACACCGGGGAGCTGTTTTTT | CASSVFGVNTGELFF
TRBD1 | TRBJ1-4 | NA | TRBV7-9 | TGTGCCAGCAGCTCAAACGGACAGGGTTGGTCTAATGAAAAACTGTTTTTT | CASSSNGQGWSNEKLFF
NA | TRBJ1-5 | NA | TRBV5-1 | TGCGCCAGCAGCTTGATGGGACTCAGCAATCAGCCCCAGCATTTT | CASSLMGLSNQPQHF
NA | TRBJ1-2 | few | TRBV12-3/TRBV12-4 | TGTGCCAGCACCAAGACGGGGGGCGGGAGCTACACCTTC | CASTKTGGGSYTF
TRBD1 | TRBJ1-2 | NA | TRBV24-1 | TGTGCCACCAGTGACTCACGGGACAGCTATGGCTACACCTTC | CATSDSRDSYGYTF
NA | TRBJ1-2 | NA | TRBV27 | TGTGCCAGCAGTTCTAACAGGGTTGGAGGCTACACCTTC | CASSSNRVGGYTF
NA | TRBJ2-5 | few | TRBV3-1/TRBV3-2 | TGTGCCAGCAGCCATACACAGGGACGCCAAGAGACCCAGTACTTC | CASSHTQGRQETQYF
TRBD1 | TRBJ1-2 | NA | TRBV5-1 | TGCGCCAGCAGCTCATCACCCGGGACAGGTTATGGCTACACCTTC | CASSSSPGTGYGYTF
NA | TRBJ2-3 | NA | TRBV25-1 | TGTGCCAGCAGTACTCCGAGCACAGATACGCAGTATTTT | CASSTPSTDTQYF
NA | TRBJ1-1 | NA | TRBV9 | TGTGCCAGCAGCGTAGCCCAACAGGGTGCGCGCGCTGAAGCTTTCTTT | CASSVAQQGARAEAFF
TRBD1 | TRBJ2-7 | NA | TRBV14 | TGTGCCAGCAGCCACCTGGCAGGGGACAGAGGTTACTTC | CASSHLAGDRGYF
TRBD1 | TRBJ2-2 | once | TRBV5-1 | TGCGCCAGCAGCTCCAACAGGGGGCCTACCGGGGAGCTGTTTTTT | CASSSNRGPTGELFF
TRBD2 | TRBJ2-7 | NA | TRBV5-4 | TGTGCCAGCAGCCCACAGCGGGGTTTTTCCTACGAGCAGTACTTC | CASSPQRGFSYEQYF
NA | TRBJ1-1 | NA | TRBV7-3 | TGTGCCAGCAGCGCGACAACTCCCGGTGAAGCTTTCTTT | CASSATTPGEAFF
TRBD1 | TRBJ1-2 | NA | TRBV3-1/TRBV3-2 | TGTGCCAGCAGCCAATCCGACAGGGCTTATGGCTACACCTTC | CASSQSDRAYGYTF
TRBD2 | TRBJ2-1 | once | TRBV20-1 | TGCAGTGCTAGTACACTAGCGGGAACCGGGCAGTTCTTC | CSASTLAGTGQFF
NA | TRBJ1-1 | few | TRBV19 | TGTGCCAGTAGTGGTCGGCAGGGCAACACTGAAGCTTTCTTT | CASSGRQGNTEAFF
NA | TRBJ2-1 | once | TRBV7-8 | TGTGCCAGCAGCTCTAGCTGGGACAATGAGCAGTTCTTC | CASSSSWDNEQFF
TRBD1 | TRBJ1-5 | NA | TRBV6-1 | TGTGCCAGCAGTGTCCAGACAGGGGGCCTCTATAGCAATCAGCCCCAGCATTTT | CASSVQTGGLYSNQPQHF
TRBD1 | TRBJ1-2 | NA | TRBV5-1 | TGCGCCAGCAGCTTGACAGGGGGCGCGGGTGGCTACACCTTC | CASSLTGGAGGYTF
NA | TRBJ1-1 | few | TRBV6-5 | TGTGCCAGCGGGACTGGGGGTGGCACTGAAGCTTTCTTT | CASGTGGGTEAFF
NA | TRBJ2-2 | NA | TRBV10-3 | TGTGCCATCAGTGAGGGGTCAGGGGCCCGCACCGGGGAGCTGTTTTTT | CAISEGSGARTGELFF
NA | TRBJ1-1 | NA | TRBV7-8 | TGTGCCAGCAGCTTAGACAGCAACACTGAAGCTTTCTTT | CASSLDSNTEAFF
TRBD2 | TRBJ2-3 | NA | TRBV7-9 | TGTGCCAGCAGCCACCCCCCGGGACTAGCGGGGGATCCAACAGATACGCAGTATTTT | CASSHPPGLAGDPTDTQYF
NA | TRBJ2-6 | NA | TRBV28 | TGTGCCAGCAGTTTTCCAGGGGGGAGCTCTGGGGCCAACGTCCTGACTTTC | CASSFPGGSSGANVLTF
NA | TRBJ1-1 | NA | TRBV30 | TGTGCCTGGAGTGTAAGCCAGGGCAGTACTGAAGCTTTCTTT | CAWSVSQGSTEAFF
TRBD2 | TRBJ2-3 | NA | TRBV5-4 | TGTGCCAGCAGCTCCCCTAGCGGGAGGGGCACAGATACGCAGTATTTT | CASSSPSGRGTDTQYF
TRBD2 | TRBJ2-7 | NA | TRBV15 | TGTGCCACCGCAGGGCGGGGGATAAAAACCGAGCAGTACTTC | CATAGRGIKTEQYF
TRBD1 | TRBJ1-6 | NA | TRBV5-1 | TGCGCCAGCAGCTTACGACAGGGCCCTAATAATTCACCCCTCCACTTT | CASSLRQGPNNSPLHF
NA | TRBJ1-1 | NA | TRBV3-1/TRBV3-2 | TGTGCCAGCAGCCTCTACACCGGGGCGCGGGGGACTGAAGCTTTCTTT | CASSLYTGARGTEAFF
NA | TRBJ2-7 | NA | TRBV4-1 | TGCGCCAGCGTCACGGGGAAAGCATGCCTAGAGCAGTACTTC | CASVTGKACLEQYF
TRBD1 | TRBJ1-6 | NA | TRBV3-1/TRBV3-2 | TGTGCCAGCAGCCAAGGGACAGGGGGTAATTCACCCCTCCACTTT | CASSQGTGGNSPLHF
TRBD2 | TRBJ2-3 | NA | TRBV2 | TGTGCCAGCAGTGAACGGGGGGTCCGCACAGATACGCAGTATTTT | CASSERGVRTDTQYF
NA | TRBJ2-7 | NA | TRBV19 | TGTGCCAGTAGTTTTAGACAGAGCTCCTACGAGCAGTACTTC | CASSFRQSSYEQYF
NA | TRBJ1-3 | NA | TRBV7-8 | TGTGCCAGCAGCTTAGCGGGCAGCACCTCTGGAAACACCATATATTTT | CASSLAGSTSGNTIYF
NA | TRBJ1-5 | NA | TRBV12-3/TRBV12-4 | TGTGCCAGCAGTTACAGTGGGGGGGCCCAGCATTTT | CASSYSGGAQHF
TRBD1 | TRBJ1-5 | many | TRBV6-1 | TGTGCCAGCAGTGAACACAGGGGTGGTCAGCCCCAGCATTTT | CASSEHRGGQPQHF
TRBD1 | TRBJ2-7 | NA | TRBV6-5 | TGTGCCAGCAAAACGGGACAGGGTACCTACGAGCAGTACTTC | CASKTGQGTYEQYF
NA | TRBJ1-6 | NA | TRBV9 | TGTGCCAGCAGTGGTGGGGCCCTGGCACCCCTCCACTTT | CASSGGALAPLHF
TRBD1 | TRBJ2-5 | NA | TRBV29-1 | TGCAGCTTAGGACAGGGAGGTCAAGAGACCCAGTACTTC | CSLGQGGQETQYF
NA | TRBJ2-1 | NA | TRBV21-1 | TGTGCCAGCAGCAAAGTAATAGGGACTAGCCCATCTGAGCAGTTCTTC | CASSKVIGTSPSEQFF